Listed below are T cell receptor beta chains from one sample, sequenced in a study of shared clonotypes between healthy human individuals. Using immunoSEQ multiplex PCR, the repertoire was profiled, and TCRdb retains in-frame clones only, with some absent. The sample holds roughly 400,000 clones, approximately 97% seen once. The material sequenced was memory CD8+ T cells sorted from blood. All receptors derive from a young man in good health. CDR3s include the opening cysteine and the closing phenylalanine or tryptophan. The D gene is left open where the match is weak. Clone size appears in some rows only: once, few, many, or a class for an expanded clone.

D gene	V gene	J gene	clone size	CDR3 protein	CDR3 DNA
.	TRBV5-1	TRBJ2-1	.	CATSLGTSYYNEQFF	TGCGCCACCTCACTAGGGACTTCCTACTACAATGAGCAGTTCTTC
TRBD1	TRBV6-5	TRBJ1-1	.	CASRGQEAFF	TGTGCCAGCAGGGGACAGGAAGCTTTCTTT
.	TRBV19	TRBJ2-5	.	CASSMGRKETQYF	TGTGCCAGTAGTATGGGGAGGAAAGAGACCCAGTACTTC
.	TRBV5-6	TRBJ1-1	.	CASSFRVGPEAFF	TGTGCCAGCAGCTTCAGGGTTGGACCTGAAGCTTTCTTT
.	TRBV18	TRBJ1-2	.	CASSPVGTNYGYTF	TGTGCCAGCTCACCGGTGGGCACTAACTATGGCTACACCTTC
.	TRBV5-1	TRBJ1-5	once	CASSKTGLSNQPQHF	TGCGCCAGCAGCAAAACAGGGCTTAGCAATCAGCCCCAGCATTTT
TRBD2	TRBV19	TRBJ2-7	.	CASSQGTSGSTPVYF	TGTGCCAGTAGCCAAGGGACTAGCGGGAGCACCCCTGTGTACTTC
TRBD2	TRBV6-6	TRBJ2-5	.	CASSYSMTSGTETQYF	TGTGCCAGCAGTTACTCTATGACTAGCGGGACGGAGACCCAGTACTTC
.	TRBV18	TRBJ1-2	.	CASSPGGVYGYTF	TGTGCCAGCTCCCCCGGGGGAGTGTATGGCTACACCTTC
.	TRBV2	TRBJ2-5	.	CASSGDQETQYF	TGTGCCAGCAGTGGCGACCAAGAGACCCAGTACTTC
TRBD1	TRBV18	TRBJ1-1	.	CASSPGTGPQAFF	TGTGCCAGCTCACCGGGGACAGGACCCCAAGCTTTCTTT
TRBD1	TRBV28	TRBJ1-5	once	CASSEGQAINQPQHF	TGTGCCAGCAGCGAGGGACAGGCGATCAATCAGCCCCAGCATTTT
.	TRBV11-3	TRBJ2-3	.	CASSLDFAGDTDTQYF	TGTGCCAGCAGCTTAGATTTCGCGGGCGATACAGATACGCAGTATTTT
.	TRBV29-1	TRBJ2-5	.	CSVEARGRETQYF	TGCAGCGTTGAAGCTAGAGGGAGAGAGACCCAGTACTTC
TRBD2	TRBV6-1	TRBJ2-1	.	CASSERLAPSEQFF	TGTGCCAGCAGCGAACGACTAGCTCCCAGTGAGCAGTTCTTC
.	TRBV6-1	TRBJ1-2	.	CASSEAHGTDGYTF	TGTGCCAGCAGTGAAGCCCATGGGACGGATGGCTACACCTTC
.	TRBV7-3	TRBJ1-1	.	CASSLRANTEAFF	TGTGCCAGCAGCTTAAGGGCGAACACTGAAGCTTTCTTT
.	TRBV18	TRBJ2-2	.	CASSTIGGELFF	TGTGCCAGCTCCACGATTGGTGGGGAGCTGTTTTTT
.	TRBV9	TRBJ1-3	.	CASSVVGNTIYF	TGTGCCAGCAGCGTAGTGGGAAACACCATATATTTT
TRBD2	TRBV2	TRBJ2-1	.	CASSEALEVGREPDNEQFF	TGTGCCAGCAGTGAAGCGCTAGAGGTCGGGCGGGAGCCAGACAATGAGCAGTTCTTC
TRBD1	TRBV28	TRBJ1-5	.	CASSGQGQAQHF	TGTGCCAGCAGCGGACAGGGTCAAGCCCAGCATTTT
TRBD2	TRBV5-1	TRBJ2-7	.	CASSLTGLEPYEQYF	TGCGCCAGCAGCTTGACCGGACTAGAACCCTACGAGCAGTACTTC